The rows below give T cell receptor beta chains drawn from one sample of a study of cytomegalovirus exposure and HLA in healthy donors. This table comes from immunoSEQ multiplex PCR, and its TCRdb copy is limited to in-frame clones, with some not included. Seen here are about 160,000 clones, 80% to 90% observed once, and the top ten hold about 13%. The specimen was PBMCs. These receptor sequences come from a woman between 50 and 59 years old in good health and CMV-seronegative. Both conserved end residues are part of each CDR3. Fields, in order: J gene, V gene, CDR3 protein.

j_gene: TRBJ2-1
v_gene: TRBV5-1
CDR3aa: CASSPSGTYYNEQFF

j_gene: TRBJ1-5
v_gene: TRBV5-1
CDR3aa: CASSLGGQINQPQHF

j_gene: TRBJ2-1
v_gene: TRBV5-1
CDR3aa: CASSPGQGIRYNEQFF

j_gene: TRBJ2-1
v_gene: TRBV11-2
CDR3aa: CASSLWRGPLYNEQFF

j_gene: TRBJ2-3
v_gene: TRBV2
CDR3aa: CASLGGNEDTQYF

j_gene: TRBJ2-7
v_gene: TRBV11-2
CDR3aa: CASSMALQGISSYEQYF

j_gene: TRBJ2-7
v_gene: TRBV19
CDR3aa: CASSASSGGLYEQYF

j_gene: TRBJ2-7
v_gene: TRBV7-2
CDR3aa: CASSSSGRAGQYF

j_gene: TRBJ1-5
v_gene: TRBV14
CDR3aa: CASSLKQGQPQHF

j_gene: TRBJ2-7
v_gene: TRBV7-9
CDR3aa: CASSLGGTGSYEQYF

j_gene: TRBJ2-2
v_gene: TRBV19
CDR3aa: CASSIGRAGELFF

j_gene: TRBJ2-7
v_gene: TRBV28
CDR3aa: CASSAPDRNEQYF

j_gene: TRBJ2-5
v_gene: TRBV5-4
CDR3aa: CASSSSPLAGAGETQYF

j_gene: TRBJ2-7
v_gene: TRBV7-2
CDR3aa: CASSLPVAYEQYF

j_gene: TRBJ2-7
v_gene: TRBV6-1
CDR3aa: CASTWGGGYEQYF

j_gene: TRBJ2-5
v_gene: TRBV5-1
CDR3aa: CASSLRRVETQYF

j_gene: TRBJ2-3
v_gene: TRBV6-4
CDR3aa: CASRLSGSRSDTQYF

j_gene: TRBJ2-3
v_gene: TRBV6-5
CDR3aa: CASSLIASDTQYF

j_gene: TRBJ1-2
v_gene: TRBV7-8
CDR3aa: CASTPGGGGYTF

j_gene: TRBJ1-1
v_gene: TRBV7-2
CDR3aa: CASSLASKTEAFF